The clone carrying this TCR beta chain has at least ten counts. The data are from a study of T-cell reconstitution after alpha-beta-depleted transplantation in children. Trimming shortened V by 0 bases and J by 7 bases, and 17 bases separated the two germline ends. Germline assignment: CDR1 SGHDT and CDR2 YYEEEE. CDR3 length: 17 amino acids. Unique molecular identifiers were incorporated during preparation of the TCRbeta library. MiXCR, run by TCRdb on the PCR reads, gives a single entry per CDR3 protein. The sample gives around 600,000 distinct CDR3 sequences, over 15% of which show up once; approximately 1% is in the top ten.

The chain links TRBV5-6 to TRBJ1-6; possible D gene TRBD1, 6 bases. This TCR was recovered from a human donor who donated a stem cell graft to a child with acute myeloid leukemia. Sequenced material: PBMCs from the stem cell graft donor, taken from the stem cell graft. CDR3 bases: TGTGCCAGCAGCTTGGCTCTTTTGACAGGCGGAAATTCACCCCTCCACTTT. It specifies CASSLALLTGGNSPLHF.